These 5 T cell receptor beta chains share one sample of origin, sequenced in a study of T-cell reconstitution after alpha-beta-depleted transplantation in children. A TCRbeta library incorporating unique molecular identifiers was prepared. TCRdb ran MiXCR on the PCR reads and lists one entry per CDR3 protein. The sample lists some 640,000 distinct CDR3 sequences, roughly 17% seen once, with approximately 1% in the top ten. Sample: PBMCs from the stem cell graft donor, taken from the stem cell graft. The receptor set was obtained from a human donor who donated a stem cell graft to a child with acute myeloid leukemia.

There are a few counts of this clonotype. The chain uses TRBV20-1 and TRBJ1-1, with 7 bases that match TRBD1. CDR1 and CDR2 from the germline V gene are DFQATT and SNEGSKA (reference sequence). There are 15 residues in the CDR3. V was clipped by 1 base and J by 0 bases; unmatched bases: 5. CDR3 sequence reads: CSARALTGMNTEAFF. The CDR3 nucleotides are TGCAGTGCTAGAGCTTTGACAGGGATGAACACTGAAGCTTTCTTT.

Many counts were recorded for this clonotype. This chain uses TRBV20-1 with TRBJ2-5; 8 bases are a match to TRBD1. The CDR3 spans 13 residues. Per germline, CDR1 DFQATT and CDR2 SNEGSKA (reference sequence). V gave up 6 bases and J gave up 2 bases; unmatched junction bases: 5. The CDR3 DNA reads TGCAGTGCCGACAGGGGAATACAAGAGACCCAGTACTTC. Translating gives CSADRGIQETQYF.

The sample holds many counts of this clonotype. The CDR3 DNA reads as TGTGCCAGCAGCCACGCCAGGCGGGACTCTGAAGCTTTCTTT. This translates into CASSHARRDSEAFF. The rearrangement joins TRBV11-2 to TRBJ1-1, with D possibly being TRBD1 (5 bases). The length of the CDR3 is 14 residues. Germline V lookup: CDR1 SGHAT, CDR2 FQNNGV. Trimming removed 5 bases from V and 6 bases from J, with 16 bases in between.

This sequence joins TRBV28 and TRBJ1-5; tentatively, D is TRBD1 (5 bases). This CDR3 spans 14 amino acids. V shed 7 bases and J shed 7 bases, with 17 bases lying between them. Germline values: CDR1 MDHEN, CDR2 SYDVKM. The CDR3 spells CASTPTGVRQPQHF. The CDR3 DNA reads TGTGCCAGCACCCCGACGGGGGTACGACAGCCCCAGCATTTT.

Only a few counts were recorded for this clonotype. The V call is TRBV9, the J call TRBJ2-1; D not certain. The CDR3 covers 16 residues. V was shortened by 0 bases and J by 0 bases, with 10 bases between the two germline ends. From germline, CDR1 is SGDLS and CDR2 YYNGEE. The DNA of the CDR3 is TGTGCCAGCAGCGTAGGAACCGCAAGCTCCTACAATGAGCAGTTCTTC. It encodes CASSVGTASSYNEQFF.